A selection of T cell receptor beta chains follows, all from one sample in a study of identical twins. MiXCR, applied by TCRdb to the 5' RACE reads, yields one record per CDR3 protein. The sample consists of approximately 680,000 distinct CDR3 sequences, just over 7% of them appearing once. This sample also belongs to another study, concerning yellow fever vaccine responses in identical twins.

Source material: PBMCs. These receptors originate from a woman under 30 in good health. The CDR3 runs from the conserved cysteine through the conserved F or W. A D gene is named only where the DNA matches it firmly. Where a row states a size, it is once, few, many or the class of an expanded clone; other rows omit it.

>TRBV15|TRBJ1-2|NA|17|few
TGTGCCACCAGCAGAGGGGACCTTAAACTTACTAACTATGGCTACACCTTC
CATSRGDLKLTNYGYTF
>TRBV2|TRBJ2-7|NA|13|few
TGTGCCAGCAGTAAGTCAGGAGCCTACGAGCAGTACTTC
CASSKSGAYEQYF
>TRBV5-1|TRBJ2-3|TRBD2|15|NA
TGCGCCAGCAGCCAGGGACTAGCGGAGGCAGATACGCAGTATTTT
CASSQGLAEADTQYF
>TRBV7-9|TRBJ2-5|NA|15|many
TGTGCCAGCAGCTTAGCCCGACAGAACCAAGAGACCCAGTACTTC
CASSLARQNQETQYF
>TRBV7-9|TRBJ2-3|TRBD1|15|many
TGTGCCAGCAGCTTTTTGACAGGGTACACAGATACGCAGTATTTT
CASSFLTGYTDTQYF
>TRBV4-1|TRBJ2-1|TRBD2|14|few
TGCGCCAGCAGCCAGGGACTAGCTAGGTATGAGCAGTTCTTC
CASSQGLARYEQFF
>TRBV29-1|TRBJ2-3|NA|12|few
TGCAGCGTTGACGGGAACACAGATACGCAGTATTTT
CSVDGNTDTQYF
>TRBV7-8|TRBJ2-5|TRBD2|17|NA
TGTGCCAGCAGCTTGAGGACTAGCGGGAGGGGTTTGGAGACCCAGTACTTC
CASSLRTSGRGLETQYF
>TRBV12-3/TRBV12-4|TRBJ2-7|NA|12|many
TGTGCCAGCAGTCCATCAATGGGGGAGCAGTACTTC
CASSPSMGEQYF
>TRBV28|TRBJ1-5|NA|11|NA
TGTGCCAGCAGTGGGAGGCAGCCCCAGCATTTT
CASSGRQPQHF
>TRBV25-1|TRBJ2-1|TRBD2|14|few
TGTGCCAGCAGTGAACTAGCGGGGGGTAGTGAGCAGTTCTTC
CASSELAGGSEQFF
>TRBV4-1|TRBJ2-5|NA|14|few
TGCGCCAGCAGCCAAAAGCTCGGCACGGAGACCCAGTACTTC
CASSQKLGTETQYF
>TRBV7-8|TRBJ1-1|NA|13|NA
TGTGCCAGCAGCTTAATCTTCGGCACTGAAGCTTTCTTT
CASSLIFGTEAFF
>TRBV10-3|TRBJ2-3|NA|11|many
TGTGCCATCAGTCAGGCAGATACGCAGTATTTT
CAISQADTQYF
>TRBV11-3|TRBJ2-5|NA|15|NA
TGTGCCAGCAGCTTAGTCGCTGAGGGGCAAGAGACCCAGTACTTC
CASSLVAEGQETQYF
>TRBV12-3/TRBV12-4|TRBJ1-5|NA|16|NA
TGTGCCAGCAGTTTGTCTCATCGGGGGAACAATCAGCCCCAGCATTTT
CASSLSHRGNNQPQHF
>TRBV5-1|TRBJ2-2|NA|8|many
TGCGCCCACCGGGAGCTGTTTTTT
CAHRELFF
>TRBV7-3|TRBJ2-1|TRBD2|15|NA
TGTGCCAGCAGCTTCGGGGTAGCGGGAGGGGGTGAGCAGTTCTTC
CASSFGVAGGGEQFF
>TRBV24-1|TRBJ2-4|NA|15|few
TGTGCCACCACAAGAATCGAGCTAGCCAAAAACATTCAGTACTTC
CATTRIELAKNIQYF
>TRBV5-6|TRBJ2-5|TRBD2|14|many
TGTGCCAGCAGCTCGAGCGGGGGTGGCGAGACCCAGTACTTC
CASSSSGGGETQYF
>TRBV6-6|TRBJ2-5|NA|12|few
TGTGCCAGCACTTTAAGCGGGGAGACCCAGTACTTC
CASTLSGETQYF
>TRBV24-1|TRBJ2-2|NA|16|many
TGTGCCACCAGCTCTGGGTTAGGGGGGAACACCGGGGAGCTGTTTTTT
CATSSGLGGNTGELFF
>TRBV7-9|TRBJ2-7|TRBD2|16|NA
TGTGCCAGCAGCTCCTCCGGACTAGCGGGGTCCTACGAGCAGTACTTC
CASSSSGLAGSYEQYF
>TRBV29-1|TRBJ2-2|NA|14|many
TGCAGCATCACCGGGACTTCGAACACCGGGGAGCTGTTTTTT
CSITGTSNTGELFF
>TRBV6-1|TRBJ2-2|TRBD1|15|many
TGTGCCAGCAGGACCGGGACAGAGGGCACCGGGGAGCTGTTTTTT
CASRTGTEGTGELFF
>TRBV20-1|TRBJ2-1|NA|18|NA
TGCTGTGCCCTGTCGACAGGGGGTCTTCTAGCGGGAGCTGATGAGCAGTTCTTC
CCALSTGGLLAGADEQFF
>TRBV14|TRBJ2-3|NA|15|few
TGTGCCAGCAGCCAAAAACGGGAGATCGGAGATACGCAGTATTTT
CASSQKREIGDTQYF
>TRBV6-5|TRBJ1-4|NA|17|many
TGTGCCAGCAGTTACTCGTCAGGGGTCCGAACTAATGAAAAACTGTTTTTT
CASSYSSGVRTNEKLFF
>TRBV29-1|TRBJ2-2|TRBD2|18|few
TGCAGCGTTGACGGTTCGGCTAGCGGGGGGCTGAACACCGGGGAGCTGTTTTTT
CSVDGSASGGLNTGELFF
>TRBV4-1|TRBJ2-5|TRBD2|16|many
TGCGCCAGCAGCCAAGTTATTAGCGGGGCCCAAGAGACCCAGTACTTC
CASSQVISGAQETQYF
>TRBV14|TRBJ2-3|TRBD2|16|NA
TGTGCCAGCAGCCAAGGGACTAGCGGACTCACAGATACGCAGTATTTT
CASSQGTSGLTDTQYF
>TRBV20-1|TRBJ2-3|NA|12|few
TGCAGTGCTAGTCCGTACACAGATACGCAGTATTTT
CSASPYTDTQYF